A selection of T cell receptor beta chains follows, all from one sample in a study of T cells after yellow fever vaccination. TCRdb redid the calling of the 5' RACE reads with MiXCR, one entry per CDR3 protein. The sample lists some 160,000 distinct CDR3 sequences; 6% to 7.5% were seen once. Specimen: CD4+ T cells sorted from PBMCs, collected about 5 days after the first yellow fever vaccination. Every receptor here comes from a man younger than 35 who received the YFV17D yellow fever vaccine. Both conserved end residues are part of each CDR3. The D gene is left open where the match is weak. The size field is filled for only some rows; it gives once, few, many or a size class.

v_call: TRBV5-1
clone_size: many
d_call: TRBD2
j_call: TRBJ2-7
cdr3_aa: CASSLQSGEDEQYF
cdr3_nt: TGCGCCAGCAGCTTGCAAAGCGGGGAGGACGAGCAGTACTTC

v_call: TRBV25-1
clone_size: many
d_call: -
j_call: TRBJ2-5
cdr3_aa: CATSLVFGETQYF
cdr3_nt: TGTGCCACCTCCCTAGTATTTGGAGAGACCCAGTACTTC

v_call: TRBV6-5
clone_size: few
d_call: -
j_call: TRBJ2-3
cdr3_aa: CASSYAPGRTQYF
cdr3_nt: TGTGCCAGCAGTTACGCCCCGGGAAGGACGCAGTATTTT

v_call: TRBV5-4
clone_size: few
d_call: TRBD1
j_call: TRBJ2-2
cdr3_aa: CASSLVEGAFGELFF
cdr3_nt: TGTGCCAGCAGCTTGGTTGAGGGGGCATTCGGGGAGCTGTTTTTT

v_call: TRBV5-1
clone_size: many
d_call: -
j_call: TRBJ1-1
cdr3_aa: CASSPRTTGEAFF
cdr3_nt: TGCGCCAGCAGCCCTCGTACGACTGGGGAAGCTTTCTTT

v_call: TRBV7-9
clone_size: many
d_call: TRBD2
j_call: TRBJ2-3
cdr3_aa: CASSPSGGTDTQYF
cdr3_nt: TGTGCCAGCAGCCCTAGCGGGGGCACAGATACGCAGTATTTT

v_call: TRBV7-9
clone_size: -
d_call: TRBD1
j_call: TRBJ2-2
cdr3_aa: CASSPTGFGTGELFF
cdr3_nt: TGTGCCAGCAGCCCGACAGGGTTCGGCACCGGGGAGCTGTTTTTT

v_call: TRBV20-1
clone_size: few
d_call: -
j_call: TRBJ2-5
cdr3_aa: CSSGGAWETQYF
cdr3_nt: TGCAGTTCAGGGGGGGCTTGGGAGACCCAGTACTTC

v_call: TRBV10-3
clone_size: many
d_call: TRBD2
j_call: TRBJ2-5
cdr3_aa: CATFGAGGEETQYF
cdr3_nt: TGTGCCACCTTCGGAGCGGGGGGCGAGGAGACCCAGTACTTC

v_call: TRBV25-1
clone_size: many
d_call: -
j_call: TRBJ1-4
cdr3_aa: CASSDGGSEKLFF
cdr3_nt: TGTGCCAGCAGTGATGGGGGATCTGAAAAACTGTTTTTT

v_call: TRBV5-1
clone_size: many
d_call: -
j_call: TRBJ1-6
cdr3_aa: CASSLEAGSSYNSPLHF
cdr3_nt: TGCGCCAGCAGCTTGGAAGCAGGGAGCTCCTATAATTCACCCCTCCACTTT